The present T cell receptor beta chain was sequenced within a study of CD8 T cells in Susac syndrome. RNA in amounts of roughly 0.5 to 1 ug was reverse transcribed with random hexamers. The CDR3 of TCR beta was amplified by immunoSEQ multiplex PCR across 54 Vbeta and 13 Jbeta. In TCRdb, the immunoSEQ multiplex PCR reads were re-called with MiXCR into one record per CDR3 protein. Of around 220,000 distinct CDR3 sequences in the sample, about 94% were seen once. The T cells that were sequenced for TCR beta were CD8+ and CD4+ cells from blood. The multiple sclerosis control group was made up of treatment-naive patients with stable or active relapsing-remitting disease. The TEMRA cells underwent FACS enrichment, while the CD8+ and CD4+ T cells underwent negative isolation. Germline values: CDR1 SQVTM, CDR2 ANQGSEA. The CDR3 is 13 residues long. Trimming left V 6 bases short and J 7 bases short, with 18 bases between.

The sequence derives from a human donor with multiple sclerosis. Sequenced input: CD8+ T cells from PBMCs. This rearrangement joins TRBV29-1 to TRBJ1-2, with D possibly being TRBD1 (6 bases). This chain's CDR3 is CSVGDPRGGGYTF. For the CDR3, the DNA is TGCAGCGTGGGGGATCCCAGGGGCGGTGGCTACACCTTC. Drawing the rest from reference TRBV29-1 and TRBJ1-2, the complete variable domain is SAVISQKPSRDICQRGTSLTIQCQVDSQVTMMFWYRQQPGQSLTLIATANQGSEATYESGFVIDKFPISRPNLTFSTLTVSNMSPEDSSIYLCSVGDPRGGGYTFGSGTRLTVV.